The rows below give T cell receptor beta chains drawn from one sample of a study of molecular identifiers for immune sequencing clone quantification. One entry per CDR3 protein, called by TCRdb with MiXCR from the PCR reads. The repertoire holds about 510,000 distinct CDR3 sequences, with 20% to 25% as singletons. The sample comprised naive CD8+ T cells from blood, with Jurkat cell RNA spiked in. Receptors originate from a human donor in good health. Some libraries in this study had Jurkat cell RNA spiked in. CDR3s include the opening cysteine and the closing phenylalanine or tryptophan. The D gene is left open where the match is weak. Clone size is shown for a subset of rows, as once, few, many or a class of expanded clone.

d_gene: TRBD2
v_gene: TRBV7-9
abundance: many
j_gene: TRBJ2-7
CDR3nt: TGTGCCAGCAGCACTAGCGGGAGGGGCGAGCAGTACTTC
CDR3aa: CASSTSGRGEQYF

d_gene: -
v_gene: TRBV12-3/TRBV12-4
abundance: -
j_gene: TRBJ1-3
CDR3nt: TGTGCCAGCACGTTCTCTGGAAACACCATATATTTT
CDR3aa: CASTFSGNTIYF

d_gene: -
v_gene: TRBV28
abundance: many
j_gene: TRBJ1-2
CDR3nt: TGTGCCAGCAGTTTGGCCCGAGACAGCTCACTCTATGGCTACACCTTC
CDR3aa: CASSLARDSSLYGYTF

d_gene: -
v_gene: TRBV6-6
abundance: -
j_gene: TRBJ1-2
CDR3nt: TGTGCCAGCATCGAGACAGGTTCTGGCTACACCTTC
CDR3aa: CASIETGSGYTF

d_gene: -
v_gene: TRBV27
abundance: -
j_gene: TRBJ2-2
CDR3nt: TGTGCCAGCAGTACAGTCACCGGGGAGCTGTTTTTT
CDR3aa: CASSTVTGELFF

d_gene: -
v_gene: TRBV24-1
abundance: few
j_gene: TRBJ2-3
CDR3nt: TGTGCCACCAGTGAACACAGGAACACAGATACGCAGTATTTT
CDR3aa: CATSEHRNTDTQYF

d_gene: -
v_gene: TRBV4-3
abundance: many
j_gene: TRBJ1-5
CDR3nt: TGCGCCAGCAGCCAAGATTTGGCAGTAAATCAGCCCCAGCATTTT
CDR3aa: CASSQDLAVNQPQHF

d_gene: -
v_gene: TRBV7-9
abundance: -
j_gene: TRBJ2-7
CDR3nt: TGTGCCAGCAGCGGCCGGACCTTCTACGAGCAGTACTTC
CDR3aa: CASSGRTFYEQYF

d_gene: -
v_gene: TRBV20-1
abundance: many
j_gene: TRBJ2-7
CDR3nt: TGCAGTGCTAAAAACATCAGGAGCTCCTACGAGCAGTACTTC
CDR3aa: CSAKNIRSSYEQYF

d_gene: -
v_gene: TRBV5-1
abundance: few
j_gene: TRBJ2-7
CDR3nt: TGCGCCAGCAGTCCCGACACCTTCTCCTACGAGCAGTACTTC
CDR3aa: CASSPDTFSYEQYF

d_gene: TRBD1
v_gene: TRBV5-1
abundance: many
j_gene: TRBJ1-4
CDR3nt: TGCGCCAGCAGCAATGGTCCGGGACAGGGGATTGACGGTGAAAAACTGTTTTTT
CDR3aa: CASSNGPGQGIDGEKLFF

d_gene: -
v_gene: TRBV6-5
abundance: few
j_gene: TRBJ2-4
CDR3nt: TGTGCCAGCAGTTACTCGAGCGGGGCCAAAAACATTCAGTACTTC
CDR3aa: CASSYSSGAKNIQYF

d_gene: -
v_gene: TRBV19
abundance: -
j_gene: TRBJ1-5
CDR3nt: TGTGCCGGTAGCCCCGGGACCAGAGGCAATCAGCCCCAGCATTTT
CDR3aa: CAGSPGTRGNQPQHF

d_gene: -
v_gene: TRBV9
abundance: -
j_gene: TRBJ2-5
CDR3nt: TGTGCCAGCAACAAACAGGGACCCCAAGAGACCCAGTACTTC
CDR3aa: CASNKQGPQETQYF

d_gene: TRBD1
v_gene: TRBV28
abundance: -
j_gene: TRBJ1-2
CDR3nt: TGTGCCAGCAGTTCGGACAGGGCGAACTATGGCTACACCTTC
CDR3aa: CASSSDRANYGYTF

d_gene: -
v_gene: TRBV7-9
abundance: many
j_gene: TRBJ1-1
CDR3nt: TGTGCCAGCAGCAAACCGAACAGGGAAGCTTTCTTT
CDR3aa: CASSKPNREAFF

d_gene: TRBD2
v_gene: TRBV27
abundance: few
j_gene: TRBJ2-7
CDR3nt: TGTGCCAGCAGTTTTGCCCCGGGTAGCGGGGACTACGAGCAGTACTTC
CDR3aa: CASSFAPGSGDYEQYF

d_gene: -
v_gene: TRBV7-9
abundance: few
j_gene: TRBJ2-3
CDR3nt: TGTGCCAGCAGCTTAGCAGGCCGGACGGGCACAGATACGCAGTATTTT
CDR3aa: CASSLAGRTGTDTQYF

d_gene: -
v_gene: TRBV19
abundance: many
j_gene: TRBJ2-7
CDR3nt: TGTGCCAGTGGCAGCGGAGCCTACGAGCAGTACTTC
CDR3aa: CASGSGAYEQYF

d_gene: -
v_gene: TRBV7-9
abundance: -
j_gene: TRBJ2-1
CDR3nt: TGTGCCAGCAGCAGGGGACAACCCAATGAGCAGTTCTTC
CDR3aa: CASSRGQPNEQFF

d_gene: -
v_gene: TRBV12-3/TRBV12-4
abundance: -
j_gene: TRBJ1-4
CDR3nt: TGTGCCAGCAGTTTAAGCGGGGATGGAGAAAAACTGTTTTTT
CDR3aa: CASSLSGDGEKLFF

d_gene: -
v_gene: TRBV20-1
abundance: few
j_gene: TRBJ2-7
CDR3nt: TGCAGTGCTAGCGGGAAGCACTCCTACGAGCAGTACTTC
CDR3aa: CSASGKHSYEQYF

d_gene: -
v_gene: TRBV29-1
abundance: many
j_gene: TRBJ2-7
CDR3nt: TGCAGCGTGGGGGCGGGAACCTACTCCTACGAGCAGTACTTC
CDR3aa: CSVGAGTYSYEQYF

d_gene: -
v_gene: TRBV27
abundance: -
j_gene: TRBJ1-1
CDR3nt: TGTGCCAGCAGTTTAACGGCGGGGGGGGCCCCGAACACTGAAGCTTTCTTT
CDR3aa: CASSLTAGGAPNTEAFF

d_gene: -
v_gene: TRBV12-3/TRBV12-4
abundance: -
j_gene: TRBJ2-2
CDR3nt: TGTGCCAGCAGTCCCGCAACGAACACCGGGGAGCTGTTTTTT
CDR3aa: CASSPATNTGELFF

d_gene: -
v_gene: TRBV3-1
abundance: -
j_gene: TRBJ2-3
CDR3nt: TGTGCCAGCAGCCCTCACACGGAAGCAGATACGCAGTATTTT
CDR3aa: CASSPHTEADTQYF

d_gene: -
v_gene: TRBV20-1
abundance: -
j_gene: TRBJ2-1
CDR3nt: TGCAGTGCTAGAGTCCCAGGGAAGAATGAGCAGTTCTTC
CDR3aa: CSARVPGKNEQFF